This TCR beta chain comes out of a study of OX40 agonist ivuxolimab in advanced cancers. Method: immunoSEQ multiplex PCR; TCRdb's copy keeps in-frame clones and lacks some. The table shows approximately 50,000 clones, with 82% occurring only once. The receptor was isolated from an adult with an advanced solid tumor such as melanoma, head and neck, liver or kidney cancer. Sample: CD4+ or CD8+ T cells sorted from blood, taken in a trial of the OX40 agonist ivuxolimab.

CDR3 loop: CASKGDTDTQYF. The CDR3 nucleotides are TGTGCCAGCAAAGGTGACACAGATACGCAGTATTTT. The chain uses TRBV27 and TRBJ2-3; unclear D gene. V lost 7 bases to trimming and J lost 2 bases, with 7 bases between them. CDR3 length: 12 amino acids. Germline values: CDR1 MNHEY, CDR2 SMNVEV (reference sequence).